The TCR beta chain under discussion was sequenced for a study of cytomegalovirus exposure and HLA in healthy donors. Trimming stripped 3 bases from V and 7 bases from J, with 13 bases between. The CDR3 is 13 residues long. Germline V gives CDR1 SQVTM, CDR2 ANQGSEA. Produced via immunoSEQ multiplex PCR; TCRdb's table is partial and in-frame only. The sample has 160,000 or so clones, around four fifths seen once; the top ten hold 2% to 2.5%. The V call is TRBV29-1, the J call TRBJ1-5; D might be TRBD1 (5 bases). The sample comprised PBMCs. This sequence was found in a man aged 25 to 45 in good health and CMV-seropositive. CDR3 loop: CSVDVGGGQPQHF. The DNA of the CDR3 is TGCAGCGTTGACGTGGGGGGAGGGCAGCCCCAGCATTTT.